This TCR beta chain appears in the sequencing data of a study of Graves' ophthalmopathy and Graves' hyperthyroidism. RNA served as the template for amplifying TCR beta CDR3 regions. RT-PCR in the first round used HTBI primers; a second-round multiplex PCR followed. MiXCR was run by TCRdb on the multiplex PCR reads, yielding one entry per CDR3 protein. The table shows 400,000 or so distinct CDR3 sequences, with approximately 15% occurring only once. This clonotype was recorded a few times. The antigen is not known. Since a much larger clone is just one base distant, this may be a read error. Patients were diagnosed from clinical symptoms, serum thyroxine, TRAb, thyroid ultrasound and orbital computed tomography. The CDR3 length is 13 residues. Germline CDR1 and CDR2: MNHEY and SVGAGI. Overall study results and limits: The model reached around 66% sensitivity and about 72% specificity for predicting ophthalmopathy progression. A majority of expanded thyroid clonotypes exceeding 0.001 frequency were likewise present in blood.

The sequence was collected from a woman aged 18-29 years with stable Graves' hyperthyroidism. The specimen was peripheral blood. This chain connects TRBV6-5 to TRBJ1-1; D is unresolved. CDR3: CASSYSGRTEACF. The CDR3 DNA sequence: TGTGCCAGCAGTTACTCCGGGCGGACTGAAGCTTGCTTT.